One and the same sample provided the 24 T cell receptor beta chains below, sequenced in a study of T cells in women clearing cervical HPV infection. Data came from immunoSEQ multiplex PCR; TCRdb stores just in-frame clones and leaves some out. The sample features over 45,000 clones, with around 0.98% in its top ten. Specimen: blood buffy coat. The source is a woman between 18 and 70 years old with a cervical HPV16 infection that either progressed to CIN3+ or cleared (not recorded which).

On this clone: The missing CDR3 end, 3 residues past where the read stops, is filled in from the germline J gene. The rearrangement links TRBV19 to TRBJ2-1; no clear D gene. The CDR3 runs 14 residues. Germline CDR1 is LNHDA and CDR2 is SQIVND (reference sequence). V gave up 6 bases and J gave up 2 bases, with 11 bases separating them. The covered CDR3 bases are TGTGCCAGTAGCCCCGATGAGGCCTACAATGAG. This encodes CASSPDEAYNE. The CDR3 reads in full as CASSPDEAYNEQFF.

A note on this clone: The sequenced fragment ends 3 residues before the CDR3 boundary, so the rest is inferred from the germline J gene. The rearrangement links TRBV2 to TRBJ2-3, with 13 bases aligning to TRBD2. J gave up 5 bases and V 9 bases, and 2 bases lay outside the gene matches. Germline V gives CDR1 SNHLY, CDR2 FYNNEI. The CDR3 has 13 residues. The CDR3 DNA, read in part, is TGTGCCAGTGGACTAGCGGGGGTAGATACG. Its protein product is CASGLAGVDT. The full CDR3 protein is CASGLAGVDTQYF.

With respect to this clone: The CDR3 end is not reached by the read, which stops 3 residues before it; the germline J gene fills it in. This chain joins TRBV2 and TRBJ1-4; D is ambiguous. CDR3 size: 12 residues. V dropped 5 bases and J dropped 8 bases, with 9 bases sitting between them. CDR1 SNHLY and CDR2 FYNNEI come from the germline V gene. CDR3 bases read: TGTGCCAGCAGTCGCGGTGGGGAAAAA. This encodes CASSRGGEK. The CDR3 in full is CASSRGGEKLFF.

Concerning this clone: The CDR3 is cut off 3 residues early in the read; its end comes from the germline J gene. This chain connects TRBV2 to TRBJ2-3, with 7 positions matching TRBD1. There are 12 residues in the CDR3. Germline V CDR1 and CDR2: SNHLY, FYNNEI. The CDR3 region is CAIDREQETQYF. CDR3 DNA (partial): TGTGCCATCGACAGGGAACAAGAGACG.

As to this clone: The read ends 3 residues shy of where the CDR3 ends; the end is completed using the germline J gene. This rearrangement joins TRBV29-1 to TRBJ1-4; 8 nucleotides line up with TRBD1. The CDR3 totals 15 residues. The J segment lost 4 bases and the V segment lost 4 bases, leaving 8 bases of the junction unmatched. Germline assignment: CDR1 SQVTM and CDR2 ANQGSEA. The CDR3 loop reads CSVGVGTGLNEKLFF. The CDR3 bases that were read are TGCAGCGTTGGTGTAGGGACAGGACTTAATGAAAAA.

With regard to this clone: The read ends 3 residues early relative to the CDR3; the germline J gene fills the gap. The rearrangement uses TRBV13 and TRBJ1-1; possible D gene TRBD1, 5 bases. The germline CDR1 and CDR2 sequences are PRHDT and FYEKMQ (reference sequence). CDR3 length: 15 amino acids. Trimming stripped 4 bases from V and 1 base from J, with 13 bases between. The covered CDR3 bases are TGTGCCAGCAGCTCCAGGGAAGACTGGAACACTGAA. Translating it yields CASSSREDWNTE. The CDR3, in full, reads CASSSREDWNTEAFF.

About this clone itself: Read sequence stops 3 residues before the CDR3 end, and the germline J gene provides the missing end. The V and J genes are TRBV28 and TRBJ1-3; D not certain. This CDR3 is 12 amino acids long. Trimming stripped 7 bases from V and 4 bases from J, with 8 bases between. CDR1 and CDR2 from the germline V gene are MDHEN and SYDVKM. The DNA read from the CDR3 is TGTGCCAGCAACGGGGTAGGAAACACC. Its protein product is CASNGVGNT. The whole CDR3 protein is CASNGVGNTIYF.

Concerning this clone itself: The read ends 3 residues shy of where the CDR3 ends; the end is completed using the germline J gene. V is TRBV18 and J is TRBJ2-6, with D hard to call. Germline V gives CDR1 KGHSH, CDR2 LQKENI. The V end was cut by 0 bases, the J end by 2 bases, with 5 bases between. The CDR3 has 15 amino acids. CDR3 bases read: TGTGCCAGCTCACCACCGCCAGCTGGGGCCAACGTC. Its translation is CASSPPPAGANV. In full, the CDR3 reads CASSPPPAGANVLTF.

Points on this clone: Read data end 3 residues before the CDR3 end; the end is taken from the germline J gene. V usage is TRBV7-9 and J usage is TRBJ2-3; TRBD1 agrees at 7 bases. Germline CDR1 is SEHNR and CDR2 is FQNEAQ (reference sequence). The CDR3 covers 14 residues. CDR3 bases read: TGTGCCAGCAGCCGACAGGGCGGCAATCAGCCG. Protein product: CASSRQGGNQP. The whole CDR3 region reads CASSRQGGNQPQYF.

This CDR3 reads CASGGAGSETQYF. CDR3 bases read: TGTGCCAGCGGGGGGGCGGGTTCTGAGACC. The chain carries TRBV2 and TRBJ2-5; a possible D gene is TRBD2 (7 bases). The read ends 3 residues shy of where the CDR3 ends; the end is completed using the germline J gene. The CDR3 sequence is 13 residues long. The germline V gene encodes CDR1 SNHLY and CDR2 FYNNEI. Between the trimmed V and J ends, which lost 8 bases and 5 bases, there was a span of 15 bases.

Notes on this clone: Coverage ceases 3 residues before the CDR3 finishes, and the germline J gene fills in the end. The J gene is TRBJ1-5, the V gene TRBV6-4; D may be TRBD1 (6 bases). From germline, CDR1 is MRHNA and CDR2 SNTAGT. The ends were cut back, 6 bases at V and 5 bases at J, with 20 bases in the middle. The CDR3 spans 16 residues. The CDR3 region is CASSRRAGAEYQPQHF. The DNA read from the CDR3 is TGTGCCAGCAGCCGAAGGGCAGGGGCAGAGTATCAGCCC.

Comments on this clone: From the germline J gene comes the end of the CDR3, since the read stops 3 residues before it. V gene TRBV19 combines with J gene TRBJ2-3, with 9 bases identical to TRBD1. The germline V gene has CDR1 LNHDA and CDR2 SQIVND (reference sequence). This CDR3 is built from 12 residues. CDR3 sequence reads: CATRGQGETQYF. The part of the CDR3 DNA that was read is TGTGCCACCCGGGGACAGGGCGAGACG.

As regards this clone: The read terminates 3 residues before the CDR3 end, so the remaining end is supplied by the germline J gene. The gene calls are TRBV2 and TRBJ2-7; no firm D call. The CDR3 is 16 amino acids. The ends were cut back, 2 bases at V and 5 bases at J, with 19 bases in the middle. The germline V gene encodes CDR1 SNHLY and CDR2 FYNNEI. CDR3 sequence: CASSERRYSSMNEQYF. CDR3 DNA, as far as it was read: TGTGCCAGCAGTGAACGTAGATATAGCTCGATGAACGAG.

As regards this clone: The sample carries other DNA sequences with the same CDR3. The CDR3 loop reads CASIRGSIYF. The DNA read from the CDR3 is TGTGCCAGCATCCGAGGGTCA. The rearrangement uses TRBV6-4 and TRBJ1-3; D is uncertain. The read terminates 3 residues before the CDR3 end, so the remaining end is supplied by the germline J gene. Germline V gene lookup returns CDR1 MRHNA and CDR2 SNTAGT. The length of the CDR3 is 10 residues.

About this clone: The read gets to within 3 residues of the CDR3 end, and the germline J gene fills in the rest. The genes are TRBV3-1 (or the pseudogene TRBV3-2) and TRBJ2-7, with 7 bases aligning to TRBD1. The CDR3 loop spans 14 amino acids. Germline values: CDR1 LGHDT, CDR2 YNNKEL (reference sequence). Germline trimming cut 7 bases from V and 2 bases from J; bases unmatched to any gene: 8. CDR3 in amino acids: CASNRKGATYEQYF. The sequenced part of the CDR3 DNA is TGTGCCAGCAATAGAAAGGGGGCTACCTACGAG.

With regard to this clone: The DNA ends 3 residues before the CDR3 does, and the rest of the CDR3 is filled in from the germline J gene. The chain employs TRBV20-1 and TRBJ1-2, with D possibly being TRBD1 (6 bases). The CDR3 is 12 amino acids. Germline CDR1 DFQATT, CDR2 SNEGSKA (reference sequence). V lost 6 bases, J lost 6 bases, and 14 bases lay in between. CDR3: CSAMGQWDGYTF. The sequenced part of the CDR3 DNA is TGCAGTGCAATGGGACAATGGGATGGC.

Turning to this clone: From the germline J gene comes the end of the CDR3, since the read stops 3 residues before it. This chain joins TRBV2 and TRBJ2-3, with 15 nucleotides matching TRBD2. This CDR3 region has 15 residues. The V gene end was trimmed by 3 bases and the J gene end by 6 bases; junction bases not matched to a gene: 1. Germline V gene data show CDR1 as SNHLY and CDR2 as FYNNEI. The sequenced CDR3 bases are TGTGCCAGCAGTGAGGGGACTAGCGGGGGGGATACG. As protein: CASSEGTSGGDT. The whole CDR3 reads CASSEGTSGGDTQYF.

In regard to this clone: The read terminates 3 residues ahead of where the CDR3 ends, so the germline J gene completes it. The chain employs TRBV7-6 and TRBJ1-2; D is perhaps TRBD1 (6 bases). CDR1 SGHVS and CDR2 FNYEAQ come from the germline V gene. The CDR3 extends over 15 amino acids. The CDR3 loop reads CASSPEPGQFHDYTF. Incomplete CDR3 DNA: TGTGCCAGCAGCCCCGAACCAGGACAGTTCCACGAC.

A word on this clone: The CDR3 extends 3 residues past the end of the read, so its final part is completed from the germline J gene. The rearrangement uses TRBV13 and TRBJ1-4; 7 bases are a match to TRBD1. The V gene's germline CDR1 is PRHDT and CDR2 FYEKMQ (reference sequence). CDR3 length equals 17 residues. The CDR3 loop reads CASSLRQGVSGANVLFF. The covered CDR3 bases are TGTGCCAGCAGCTTAAGGCAGGGGGTCTCTGGGGCCAACGTA.

Notes on this clone: The read falls 3 residues short of the CDR3 end, and the missing part is taken from the germline J gene. The chain has TRBV10-2 and TRBJ2-3; D is uncertain. The germline V gene has CDR1 WSHSY and CDR2 SAAADI. CDR3 length: 11 amino acids. The CDR3 region is CASSIVETQYF. The part of the CDR3 DNA that was read is TGCGCCAGCAGTATAGTTGAGACG.

As to this clone: The read ends 3 residues shy of where the CDR3 ends; the end is completed using the germline J gene. The J gene is TRBJ2-5, the V gene TRBV6-1; 7 bases are a match to TRBD2. There are 16 residues in the CDR3. Germline V lookup: CDR1 MNHNS, CDR2 SASEGT. V lost 0 bases, J lost 7 bases, and 11 bases stayed unmatched. The chain's CDR3 is CASSEASGAGRGTQYF. The sequenced CDR3 bases are TGTGCCAGCAGTGAAGCTTCGGGAGCGGGGAGGGGGACC.

Of note for this clone: The CDR3 goes on 3 residues after the read ends, and that part is filled in from the germline J gene. The chain employs TRBV2 and TRBJ1-5, with D possibly matching TRBD1 (5 bases). Trimming took 7 bases from V and 2 from J, leaving 12 bases between them. Looked up from germline, CDR1 is SNHLY and CDR2 is FYNNEI. The CDR3 covers 14 residues. The CDR3 loop is CASMKDTRNQPQHF. CDR3 bases read: TGTGCCAGCATGAAGGACACCCGCAATCAGCCC.

A note on this clone: The sequence runs out 3 residues before the end of the CDR3; the remainder is reconstructed from the germline J gene. This sequence joins TRBV12-3 or TRBV12-4 and TRBJ1-2, with unresolved D. Between the trimmed V and J ends, which lost 3 bases and 4 bases, there was a span of 6 bases. CDR3 size: 12 residues. The CDR3 loop is CASSLRFYGYTF. The CDR3 DNA, read in part, is TGTGCCAGCAGTTTGCGATTCTATGGC.

Points on this clone: Its ends do not fully match the called genes, so a read error is possible. Read sequence stops 3 residues before the CDR3 end, and the germline J gene provides the missing end. This chain joins TRBV12-3 or TRBV12-4 and TRBJ2-1; TRBD2 matches at 8 bases. The CDR3 extends over 17 amino acids. Here the CDR3 reads CASSPRSRTSSHNEQFF. The part of the CDR3 DNA that was read is TGTGCCAGCAGCCCCAGGTCCCGGACTAGCTCCCACAATGAG.